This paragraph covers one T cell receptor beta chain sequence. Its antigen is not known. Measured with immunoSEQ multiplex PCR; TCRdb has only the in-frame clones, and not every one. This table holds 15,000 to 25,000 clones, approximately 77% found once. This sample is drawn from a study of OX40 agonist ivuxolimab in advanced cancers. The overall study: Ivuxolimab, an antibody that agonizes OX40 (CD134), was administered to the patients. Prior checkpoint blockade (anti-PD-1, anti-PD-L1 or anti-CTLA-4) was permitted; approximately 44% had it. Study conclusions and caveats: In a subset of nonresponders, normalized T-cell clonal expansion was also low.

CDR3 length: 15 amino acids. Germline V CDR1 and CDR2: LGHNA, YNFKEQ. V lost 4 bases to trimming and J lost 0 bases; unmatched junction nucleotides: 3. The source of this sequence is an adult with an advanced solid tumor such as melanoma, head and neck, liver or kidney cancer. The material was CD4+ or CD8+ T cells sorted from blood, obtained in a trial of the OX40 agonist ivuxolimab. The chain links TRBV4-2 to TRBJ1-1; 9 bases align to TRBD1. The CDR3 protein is CASSPGQGLNTEAFF. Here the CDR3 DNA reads TGTGCCAGCAGCCCTGGACAGGGGTTGAACACTGAAGCTTTCTTT.